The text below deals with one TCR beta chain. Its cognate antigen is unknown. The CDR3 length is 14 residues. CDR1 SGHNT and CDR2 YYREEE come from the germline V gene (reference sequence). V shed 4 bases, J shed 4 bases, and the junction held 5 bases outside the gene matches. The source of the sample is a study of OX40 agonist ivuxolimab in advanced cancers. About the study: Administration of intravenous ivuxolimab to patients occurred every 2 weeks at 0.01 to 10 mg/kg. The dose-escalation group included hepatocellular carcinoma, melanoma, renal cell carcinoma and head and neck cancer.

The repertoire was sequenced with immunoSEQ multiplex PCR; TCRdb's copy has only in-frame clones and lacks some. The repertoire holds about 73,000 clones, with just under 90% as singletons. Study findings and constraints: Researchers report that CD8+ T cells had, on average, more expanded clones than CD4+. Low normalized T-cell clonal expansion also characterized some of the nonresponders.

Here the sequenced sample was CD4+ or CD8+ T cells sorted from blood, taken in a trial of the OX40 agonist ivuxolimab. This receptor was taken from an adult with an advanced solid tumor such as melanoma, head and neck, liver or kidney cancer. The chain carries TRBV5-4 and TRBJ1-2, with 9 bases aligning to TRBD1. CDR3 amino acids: CASSPTGGGYGYTF. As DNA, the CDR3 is TGTGCCAGCAGCCCAACAGGGGGCGGCTATGGCTACACCTTC. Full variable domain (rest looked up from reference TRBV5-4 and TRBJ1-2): ETGVTQSPTHLIKTRGQQVTLRCSSQSGHNTVSWYQQALGQGPQFIFQYYREEENGRGNFPPRFSGLQFPNYSSELNVNALELDDSALYLCASSPTGGGYGYTFGSGTRLTVV.